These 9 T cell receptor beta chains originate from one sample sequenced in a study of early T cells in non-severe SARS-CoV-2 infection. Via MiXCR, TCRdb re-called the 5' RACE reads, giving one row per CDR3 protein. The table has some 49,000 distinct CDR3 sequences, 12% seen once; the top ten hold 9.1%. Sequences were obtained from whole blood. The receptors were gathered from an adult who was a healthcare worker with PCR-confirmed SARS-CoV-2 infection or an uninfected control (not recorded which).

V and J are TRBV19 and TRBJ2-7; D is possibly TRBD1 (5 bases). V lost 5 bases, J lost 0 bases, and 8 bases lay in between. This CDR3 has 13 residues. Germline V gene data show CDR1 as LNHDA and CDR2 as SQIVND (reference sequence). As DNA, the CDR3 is TGTGCCAGTAGTTCGACAGCCTCCTACGAGCAGTACTTC. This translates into CASSSTASYEQYF.

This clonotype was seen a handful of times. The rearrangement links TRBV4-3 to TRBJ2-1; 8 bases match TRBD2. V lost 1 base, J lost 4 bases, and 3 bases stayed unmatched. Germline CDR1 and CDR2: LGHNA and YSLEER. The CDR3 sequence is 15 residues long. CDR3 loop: CASSQASGFYNEQFF. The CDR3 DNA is TGCGCCAGCAGCCAAGCTAGCGGGTTTTACAATGAGCAGTTCTTC.

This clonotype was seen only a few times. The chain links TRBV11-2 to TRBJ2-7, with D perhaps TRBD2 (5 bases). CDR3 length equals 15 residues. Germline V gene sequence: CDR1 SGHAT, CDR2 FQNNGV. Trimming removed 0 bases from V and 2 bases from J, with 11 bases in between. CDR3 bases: TGTGCCAGCAGCTTAGATGCCACGAGGGCCTACGAGCAGTACTTC. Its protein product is CASSLDATRAYEQYF.

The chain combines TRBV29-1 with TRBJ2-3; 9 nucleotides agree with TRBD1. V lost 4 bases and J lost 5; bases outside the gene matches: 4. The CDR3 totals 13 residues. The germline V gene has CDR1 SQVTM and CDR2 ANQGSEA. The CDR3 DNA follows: TGCAGCGTTGGGGACAGGGTGAGAGATACGCAGTATTTT. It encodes CSVGDRVRDTQYF.

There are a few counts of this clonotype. The CDR3 DNA sequence: TGTGCCAGCCCATACGGGCGGACTAGCGGGGCAGATACGCAGTATTTT. Translated: CASPYGRTSGADTQYF. The V and J genes are TRBV21-1 and TRBJ2-3; the table gives TRBD2 as D, unverified against the DNA. TRBV21-1 is marked as a pseudogene. This CDR3 is built from 16 residues.

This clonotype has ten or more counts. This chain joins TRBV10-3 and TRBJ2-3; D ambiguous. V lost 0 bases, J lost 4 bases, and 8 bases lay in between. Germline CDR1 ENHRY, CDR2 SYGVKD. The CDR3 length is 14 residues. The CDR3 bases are TGTGCCATCAGTGAGTCGGAGTCCCCAGATACGCAGTATTTT. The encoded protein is CAISESESPDTQYF.

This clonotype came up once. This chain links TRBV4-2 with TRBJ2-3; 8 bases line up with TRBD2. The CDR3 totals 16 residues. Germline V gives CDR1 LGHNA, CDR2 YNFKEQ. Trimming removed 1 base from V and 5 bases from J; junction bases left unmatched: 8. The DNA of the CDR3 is TGTGCCAGCAGCCAAGTCACGGGGGGGCCGGGAGATACGCAGTATTTT. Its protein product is CASSQVTGGPGDTQYF.

CDR3 bases: TGTGCCAGCAGCTTAGCGCCCGCGGGACAGGGGAGATCACCCCTCCACTTT. Its translation: CASSLAPAGQGRSPLHF. The chain carries TRBV7-8 and TRBJ1-6; 10 bases map to TRBD1. CDR3 length equals 17 residues. Unmatched junction bases numbered 9, after V lost 0 bases and J lost 10 bases. Germline CDR1 reads SGHVS; CDR2 reads FQNEAQ.

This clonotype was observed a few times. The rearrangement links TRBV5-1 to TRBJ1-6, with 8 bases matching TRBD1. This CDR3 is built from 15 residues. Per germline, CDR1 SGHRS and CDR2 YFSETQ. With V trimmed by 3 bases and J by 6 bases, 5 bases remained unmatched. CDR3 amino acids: CASSWSDRGNSPLHF. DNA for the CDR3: TGCGCCAGCAGCTGGAGTGACAGGGGTAATTCACCCCTCCACTTT.